This T cell receptor beta chain is drawn from a study of blood T cell repertoires in COVID-19. Across the study: The United States, Italy and Spain were the sources of the acute and convalescent COVID-19 samples.

This clone has more than one count but fewer than ten. Data came from immunoSEQ multiplex PCR; TCRdb stores just in-frame clones and leaves some out. The sample shows roughly 140,000 clones, 80% to 90% of them seen only once. Germline loops: CDR1 SNHLY, CDR2 FYNNEI. J was trimmed by 1 base and V by 3 bases; bases with no gene match: 8. This CDR3 is 17 amino acids long. This rearrangement joins TRBV2 to TRBJ2-3; 9 bases align to TRBD2. This clonotype was sampled from a woman aged 45-65 years in a cohort sampled during active or convalescent COVID-19. Sequencing was done on a sample of peripheral blood. The chain's CDR3 is CASSEVAGGRGTDTQYF. The CDR3 nucleotides read TGTGCCAGCAGTGAGGTGGCGGGGGGGAGAGGCACAGATACGCAGTATTTT.